Included here is one T cell receptor beta chain sequence, with context. The antigen is undetermined. This entry belongs to a study of cytomegalovirus exposure and HLA in healthy donors. Study in general: From donors who were HLA-typed, an early data release held 81 million or so unique TCRs.

V was clipped by 2 bases and J by 3 bases, with 14 bases between them. Per the germline V gene, CDR1 is MGHRA and CDR2 is YSYEKL. CDR3 length: 15 residues. The study, taken as a whole, reports: An analysis that was carried out later associated 16,951 TCR beta sequences with HLA alleles at 0.05 false discovery rate.

With 60 Vbeta and 13 Jbeta primers, the PCR was carried out. Only in-frame clones appear in the TCRdb table, and some are missing; sequencing was by immunoSEQ multiplex PCR. Among some 100,000 clones listed, roughly 85% were seen once. V and J are TRBV4-1 and TRBJ2-7; a possible D gene is TRBD2 (6 bases). The receptor was isolated from a man aged 30 to 45 in good health and CMV-seronegative. Specimen: PBMCs. CDR3 in amino acids: CASSQRSGWVYEQYF. CDR3 nucleotide sequence: TGCGCCAGCAGCCAAAGAAGCGGGTGGGTCTACGAGCAGTACTTC.